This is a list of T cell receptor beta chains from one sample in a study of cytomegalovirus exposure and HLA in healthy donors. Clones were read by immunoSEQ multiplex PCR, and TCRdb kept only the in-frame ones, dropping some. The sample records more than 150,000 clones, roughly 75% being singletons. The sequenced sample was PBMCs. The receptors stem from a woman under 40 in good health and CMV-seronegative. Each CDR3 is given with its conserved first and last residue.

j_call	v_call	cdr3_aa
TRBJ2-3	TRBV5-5	CASSKDPGSPDTQYF
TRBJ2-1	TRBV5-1	CASSPSGGPYNEQFF
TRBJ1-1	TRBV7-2	CASSSATGAEAFF
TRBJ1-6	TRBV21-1	CASSKGIPGTVLLPLHF
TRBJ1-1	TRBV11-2	CASSLGRQAYNTEAFF
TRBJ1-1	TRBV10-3	CAISGRDTPSGEAFF
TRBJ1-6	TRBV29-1	CSAGQENSPLHF
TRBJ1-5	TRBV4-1	CASSQVWTGLSNQPQHF
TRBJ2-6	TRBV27	CASSPGQISGANVLTF
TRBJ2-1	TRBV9	CASSASGGPYNEQFF
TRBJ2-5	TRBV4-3	CASSQDGRRIAGGTSPETQYF
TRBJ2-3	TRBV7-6	CASSPRVNGGGTQYF
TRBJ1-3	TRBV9	CASSQTGISGNTIYF
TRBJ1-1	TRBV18	CASSPSVNTEAFF
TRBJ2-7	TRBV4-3	CASSHLTGTIHYEQYF
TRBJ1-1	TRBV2	CASSIIDRADTEAFF
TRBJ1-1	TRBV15	CATSRRTGGWLNTEAFF
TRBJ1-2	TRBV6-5	CASFGTVYGYTF
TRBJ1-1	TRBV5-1	CASSPMRANTEAFF
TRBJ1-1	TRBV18	CASSPREGGYTEAFF
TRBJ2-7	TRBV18	CASSPLGAEEQYF
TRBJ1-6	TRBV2	CASSERTGVDSPLHF
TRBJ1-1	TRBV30	CAWRGGPNTEAFF
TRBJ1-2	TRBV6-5	CASSSTEHGYTF
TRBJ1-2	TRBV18	CASSPPNRDRALTF
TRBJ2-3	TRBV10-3	CAIRLAGGRSTDTQYF
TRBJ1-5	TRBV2	CASSEGTGGNSNQPQHF
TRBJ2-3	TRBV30	CAWSAPGLAGGTDTQYF
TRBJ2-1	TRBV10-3	CAISERTGKTYNEQFF
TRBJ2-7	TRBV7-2	CASSLQGALDYEQYF
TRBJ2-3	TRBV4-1	CASSPGTSVDTQYF
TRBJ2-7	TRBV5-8	CASSLATSGGAIYEQYF
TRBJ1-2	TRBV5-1	CASSTAPGTGIGYTF
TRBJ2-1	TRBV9	CASSVASPHNEQFF
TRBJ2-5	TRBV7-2	CASSLSTGQETQYF
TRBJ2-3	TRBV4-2	CASSQVSLAGYDPSDTQYF
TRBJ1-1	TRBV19	CASTLTGGFTIF